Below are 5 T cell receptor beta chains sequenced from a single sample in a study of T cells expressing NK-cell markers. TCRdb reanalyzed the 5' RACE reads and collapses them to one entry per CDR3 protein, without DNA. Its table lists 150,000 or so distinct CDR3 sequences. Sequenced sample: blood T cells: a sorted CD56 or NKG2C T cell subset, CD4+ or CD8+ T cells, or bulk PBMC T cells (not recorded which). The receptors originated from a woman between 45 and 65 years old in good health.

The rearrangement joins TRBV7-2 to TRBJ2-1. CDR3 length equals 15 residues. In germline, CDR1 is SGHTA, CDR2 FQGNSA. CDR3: CASSLSVSSYNEQFF.

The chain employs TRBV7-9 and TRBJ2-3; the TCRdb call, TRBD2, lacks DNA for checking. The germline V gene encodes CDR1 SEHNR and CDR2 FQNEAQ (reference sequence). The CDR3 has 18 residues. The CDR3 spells CASRGLAGGPTYTDTQYF.

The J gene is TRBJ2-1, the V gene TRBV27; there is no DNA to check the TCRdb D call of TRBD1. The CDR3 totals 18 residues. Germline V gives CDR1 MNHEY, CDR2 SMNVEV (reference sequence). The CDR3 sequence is CASTAGAVHPISYNEQFF.

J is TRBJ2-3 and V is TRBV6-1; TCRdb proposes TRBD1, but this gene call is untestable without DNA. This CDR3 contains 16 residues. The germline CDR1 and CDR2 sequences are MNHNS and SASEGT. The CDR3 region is CASSEGVAPSTDTQYF.

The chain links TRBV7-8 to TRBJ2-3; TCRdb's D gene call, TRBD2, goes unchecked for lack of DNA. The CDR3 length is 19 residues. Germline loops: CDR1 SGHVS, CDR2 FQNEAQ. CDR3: CASSFFPQTSGAFTDTQYF.